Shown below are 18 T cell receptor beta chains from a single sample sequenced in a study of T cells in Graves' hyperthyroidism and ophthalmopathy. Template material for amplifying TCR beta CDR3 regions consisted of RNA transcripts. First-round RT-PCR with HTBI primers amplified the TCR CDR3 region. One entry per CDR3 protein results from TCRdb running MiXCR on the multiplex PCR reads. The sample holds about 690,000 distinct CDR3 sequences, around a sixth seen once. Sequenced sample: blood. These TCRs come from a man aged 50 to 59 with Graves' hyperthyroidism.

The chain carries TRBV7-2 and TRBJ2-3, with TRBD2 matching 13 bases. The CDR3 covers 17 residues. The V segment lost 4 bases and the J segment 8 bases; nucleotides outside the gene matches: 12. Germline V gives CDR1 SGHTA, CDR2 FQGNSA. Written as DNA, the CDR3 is TGTGCCAGCAGCTCAACACTAGCGGGAGGGCCATCTGTTACGCAGTATTTT. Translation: CASSSTLAGGPSVTQYF.

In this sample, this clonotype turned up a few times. CDR3 nucleotide sequence: TGTGCCAGCAGTTTACAGGGGGCGGCCTATGGCTACACCTTC. This gives the protein CASSLQGAAYGYTF. This chain links TRBV2 with TRBJ1-2; 9 positions match TRBD1. Germline V gives CDR1 SNHLY, CDR2 FYNNEI. CDR3 length equals 14 residues. With 5 bases clipped from V and 4 bases from J, the junction kept 5 bases outside the gene matches.

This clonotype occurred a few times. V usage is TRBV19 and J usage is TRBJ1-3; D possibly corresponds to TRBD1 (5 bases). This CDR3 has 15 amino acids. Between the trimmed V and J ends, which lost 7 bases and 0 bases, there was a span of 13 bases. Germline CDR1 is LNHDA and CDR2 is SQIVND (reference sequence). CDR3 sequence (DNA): TGTGCCAGTAACCCGGGACGCCGCTCTGGAAACACCATATATTTT. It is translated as CASNPGRRSGNTIYF.

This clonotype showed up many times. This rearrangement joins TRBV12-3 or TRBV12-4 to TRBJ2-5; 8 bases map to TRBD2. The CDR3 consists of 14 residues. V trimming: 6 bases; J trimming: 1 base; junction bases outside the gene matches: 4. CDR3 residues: CASRPGLGQETQYF. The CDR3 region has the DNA TGTGCCAGCAGACCGGGACTAGGCCAAGAGACCCAGTACTTC.

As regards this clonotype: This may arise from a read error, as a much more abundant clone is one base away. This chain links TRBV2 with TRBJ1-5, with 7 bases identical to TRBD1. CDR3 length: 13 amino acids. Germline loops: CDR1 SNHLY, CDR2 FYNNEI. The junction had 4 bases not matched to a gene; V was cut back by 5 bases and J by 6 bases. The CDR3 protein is CASSQTGSQPQHF. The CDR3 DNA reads TGTGCCAGCAGTCAGACAGGGAGTCAGCCCCAGCATTTT.

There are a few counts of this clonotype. CDR3 sequence reads: CAISESPGLAGGPTYEQYF. CDR3 nucleotide sequence: TGTGCCATCAGTGAGTCCCCGGGTCTAGCGGGAGGGCCCACTTACGAGCAGTACTTC. The rearrangement uses TRBV10-3 and TRBJ2-7; 12 nucleotides line up with TRBD2. Losses at the gene ends were 0 bases for V and 4 bases for J; bases not matched to a gene: 13. This CDR3 is 19 amino acids long. Germline-derived CDR1 and CDR2 are ENHRY and SYGVKD.

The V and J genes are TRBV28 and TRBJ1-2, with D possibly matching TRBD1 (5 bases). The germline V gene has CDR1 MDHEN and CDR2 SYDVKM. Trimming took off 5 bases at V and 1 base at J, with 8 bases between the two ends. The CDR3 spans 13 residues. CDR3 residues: CASSMGGNYGYTF. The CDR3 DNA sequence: TGTGCCAGCAGTATGGGGGGTAACTATGGCTACACCTTC.

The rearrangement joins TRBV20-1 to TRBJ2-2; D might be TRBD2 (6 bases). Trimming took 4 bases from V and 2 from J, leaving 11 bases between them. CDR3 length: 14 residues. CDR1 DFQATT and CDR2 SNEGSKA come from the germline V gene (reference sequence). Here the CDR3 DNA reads TGCAGTGCTACCCGGAGGGCTAACACCGGGGAGCTGTTTTTT. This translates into CSATRRANTGELFF.

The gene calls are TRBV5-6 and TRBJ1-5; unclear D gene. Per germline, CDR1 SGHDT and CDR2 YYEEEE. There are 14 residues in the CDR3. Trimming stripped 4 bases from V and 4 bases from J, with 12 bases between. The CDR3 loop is CASSTGKLNQPQHF. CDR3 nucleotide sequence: TGTGCCAGCAGCACCGGGAAACTAAATCAGCCCCAGCATTTT.

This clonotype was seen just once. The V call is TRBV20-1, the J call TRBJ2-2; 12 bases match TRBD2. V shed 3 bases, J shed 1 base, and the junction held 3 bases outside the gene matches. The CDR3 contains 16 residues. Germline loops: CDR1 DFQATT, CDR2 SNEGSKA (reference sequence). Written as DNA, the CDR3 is TGCAGTGCTAGTTCTAGCGGGAGGGGGAACACCGGGGAGCTGTTTTTT. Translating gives CSASSSGRGNTGELFF.

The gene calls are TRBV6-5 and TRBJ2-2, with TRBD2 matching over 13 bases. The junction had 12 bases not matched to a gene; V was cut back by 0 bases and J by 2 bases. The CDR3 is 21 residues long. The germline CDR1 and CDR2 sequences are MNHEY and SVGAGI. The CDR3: CASSYSPSLRLAGGNTGELFF. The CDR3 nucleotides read TGTGCCAGCAGTTACTCCCCATCTCTTCGACTAGCGGGAGGAAACACCGGGGAGCTGTTTTTT.

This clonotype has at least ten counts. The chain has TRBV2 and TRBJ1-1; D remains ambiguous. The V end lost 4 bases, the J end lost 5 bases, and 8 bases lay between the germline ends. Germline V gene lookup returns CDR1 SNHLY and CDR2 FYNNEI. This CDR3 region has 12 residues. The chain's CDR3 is CASSGSGTEAFF. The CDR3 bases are TGTGCCAGCAGTGGGTCTGGGACTGAAGCTTTCTTT.

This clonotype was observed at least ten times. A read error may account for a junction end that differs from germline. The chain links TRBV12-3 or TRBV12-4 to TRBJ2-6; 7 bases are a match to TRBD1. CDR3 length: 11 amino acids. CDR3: CASSNPGTADF. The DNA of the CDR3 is TGTGCCAGCAGTAACCCGGGGACAGCTGACTTC.

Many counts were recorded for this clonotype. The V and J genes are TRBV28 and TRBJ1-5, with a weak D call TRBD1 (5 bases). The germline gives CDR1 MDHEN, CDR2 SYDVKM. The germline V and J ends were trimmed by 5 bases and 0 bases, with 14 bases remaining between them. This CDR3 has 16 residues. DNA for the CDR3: TGTGCCAGCAGTCCCGGGACTCCAATTAGCAATCAGCCCCAGCATTTT. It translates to CASSPGTPISNQPQHF.

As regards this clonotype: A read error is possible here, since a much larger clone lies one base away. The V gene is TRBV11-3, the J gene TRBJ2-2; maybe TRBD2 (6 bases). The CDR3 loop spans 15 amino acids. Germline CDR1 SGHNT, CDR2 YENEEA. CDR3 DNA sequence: TGTGCCAGCAGCATACTAGCTGGGGGAACCGGGGAGCTGTTGTTT. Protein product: CASSILAGGTGELLF. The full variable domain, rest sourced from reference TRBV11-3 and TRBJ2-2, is EAGVVQSPRYKIIEKKQPVAFWCNPISGHNTLYWYLQNLGQGPELLIRYENEEAVDDSQLPKDRFSAERLKGVDSTLKIQPAELGDSAVYLCASSILAGGTGELLFGEGSRLTVL.

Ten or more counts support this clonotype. The CDR3, as DNA: TGTGCCAGCAGCTCCCCCCCGGCAGGCACAGATACGCAGTATTTT. This encodes CASSSPPAGTDTQYF. The chain joins TRBV7-3 to TRBJ2-3; D is ambiguous. CDR3 length equals 15 residues. Trimming removed 4 bases at V and 1 base at J, with 12 bases between. CDR1 SGHTA and CDR2 FQGTGA come from the germline V gene. Variable domain in full (rest from reference TRBV7-3 and TRBJ2-3): GAGVSQTPSNKVTEKGKYVELRCDPISGHTALYWYRQSLGQGPEFLIYFQGTGAADDSGLPNDRFFAVRPEGSVSTLKIQRTERGDSAVYLCASSSPPAGTDTQYFGPGTRLTVL.

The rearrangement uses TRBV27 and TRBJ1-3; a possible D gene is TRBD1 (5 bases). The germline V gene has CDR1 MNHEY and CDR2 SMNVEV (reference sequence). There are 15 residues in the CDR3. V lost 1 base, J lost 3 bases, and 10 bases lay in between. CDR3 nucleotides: TGTGCCAGCAGTTTATTACGGGGGGGTGGAAACACCATATATTTT. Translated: CASSLLRGGGNTIYF.

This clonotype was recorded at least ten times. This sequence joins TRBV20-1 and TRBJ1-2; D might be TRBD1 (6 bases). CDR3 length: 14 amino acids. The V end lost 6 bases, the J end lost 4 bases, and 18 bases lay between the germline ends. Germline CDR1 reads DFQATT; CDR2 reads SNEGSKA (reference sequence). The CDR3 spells CSARDTGSGYGYTF. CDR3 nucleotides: TGCAGTGCAAGGGACACGGGGTCTGGCTATGGCTACACCTTC.